The clone carrying this T cell receptor beta chain showed up just once. Timing groups of about 4 and about 12 weeks for second doses were pooled. Profiled with immunoSEQ multiplex PCR; TCRdb holds only in-frame clones, not every one. The sample holds 150,000 to 200,000 clones, 88% seen once. These data belong to a study of T cell responses to AZD1222 COVID-19 vaccine. The CDR3 has 17 residues. V was shortened by 0 bases and J by 1 base, with 15 bases between the two germline ends. The germline gives CDR1 SGHKS, CDR2 YYEKEE (reference sequence). This receptor was identified in an adult who received the AZD1222 COVID-19 vaccine. The starting material was peripheral blood, obtained 28 days after the second AZD1222 dose. This sequence joins TRBV5-5 and TRBJ2-3; D may be TRBD1 or TRBD2 (5 bases each). The CDR3 DNA is TGTGCCAGCAGCTTGGCCGGGGCGGACGTGGGCACAGATACGCAGTATTTT. It is translated as CASSLAGADVGTDTQYF.